This TCR beta chain came from a study of T cell repertoires in chronic hepatitis B (dated by TCRdb to about 2019). In the germline V gene, CDR1 corresponds to LGHNA and CDR2 to YNFKEQ. The V and J ends are trimmed by 2 bases and 7 bases, leaving 9 bases between them. The CDR3 covers 13 residues, taking in both the cysteine and the phenylalanine. The DNA shown is the 39-base CDR3, in frame from base 1. The library came from the immunoSEQ multiplex PCR assay. As stored in TCRdb, this immuneACCESS dataset retains in-frame rearrangements with V and J assigned. A fraction of the clones does not appear; measured against another copy, unresolved V genes explain less than half of the discrepancy, and the remainder lacks a known reason. The sample includes 450 to 700 clones, with approximately 82% observed a single time. Of the sample, 11% is held by the ten largest clones. Of note for this clone: Its specific antigen is unknown. Per-base quality was not reported, and no clone a single base away is much larger than it.

The chain is made from TRBV4-2 and TRBJ1-3, with the D gene not clear enough to name. The receptor was isolated from a human donor with chronic hepatitis B virus infection. Sequencing was done on a sample of total CD8+ T cells from PBMCs. The encoded CDR3 is CASSQRPDNTIYF. The DNA sequence is given as TGTGCCAGCAGCCAAAGACCAGACAACACCATATATTTT.